This T cell receptor beta chain is drawn from a study of cytomegalovirus exposure and HLA in healthy donors. In the PCR, 60 Vbeta and 13 Jbeta primers were used. Clones were sequenced by immunoSEQ multiplex PCR, and TCRdb holds only the in-frame ones, with some missing. The sample lists about 170,000 clones, roughly 85% seen once, with about 2.1% in the top ten. The germline CDR1 and CDR2 sequences are SGHNT and YYREEE (reference sequence). The CDR3 runs 15 residues. J gave up 4 bases and V 4 bases, and 8 bases lay outside the gene matches. In regard to this clone: Its antigen remains unknown.

Study-wide results and caveats: In an earlier analysis, in roughly 580 donors, most V segments appeared productive either ~87% or ~30% of the time. A missense variant in DCLRE1C was later tied to TCR beta V- and J-gene trimming.

This TCR came from a young man in good health and CMV-seropositive. Sequencing was done on a sample of PBMCs. The chain is built from TRBV5-4 and TRBJ2-1; 7 bases map to TRBD2. The chain's CDR3 is CASSRGSGPYNEQFF. The CDR3 nucleotides read TGTGCCAGCAGCCGGGGTAGCGGGCCATACAATGAGCAGTTCTTC.